This T cell receptor beta chain is from a study of graft-versus-host responses after intestinal transplantation. On the study more broadly: Each of the recipients got a multivisceral, liver-intestinal, or isolated intestinal transplant. Every one of the recipients received anti-thymocyte globulin induction and afterwards took tacrolimus and steroids for approximately three years.

Germline loops: CDR1 SGHTA, CDR2 FQGNSA. Trimming left V 3 bases short and J 4 bases short, with 10 bases between. This CDR3 is built from 13 residues. Of note for this clone: Its target is unknown. Other DNA sequences of this sample code for an identical CDR3.

Using immunoSEQ multiplex PCR, the repertoire was profiled, and TCRdb retains in-frame clones only, with some absent. The sample shows tens of thousands of clones, 90% to 95% of them seen only once. Study-level points and caveats: The study found high graft-versus-host to host-versus-graft clonal ratios in allografts of patients with graft-donor T cell macrochimerism. Maximum circulating GvH clone levels tracked with early post-transplant HvG decreases.

Specimen: unstimulated CD8+ T cells sorted from spleen or lymph node cells, collected before intestinal transplant. This clonotype was obtained from a human donor who received an intestinal transplant. The chain joins TRBV7-2 to TRBJ2-7; D uncertain. The CDR3 protein is CASSFPGSYEQYF. CDR3 DNA: TGTGCCAGCAGCTTCCCGGGTTCGTACGAGCAGTACTTC.